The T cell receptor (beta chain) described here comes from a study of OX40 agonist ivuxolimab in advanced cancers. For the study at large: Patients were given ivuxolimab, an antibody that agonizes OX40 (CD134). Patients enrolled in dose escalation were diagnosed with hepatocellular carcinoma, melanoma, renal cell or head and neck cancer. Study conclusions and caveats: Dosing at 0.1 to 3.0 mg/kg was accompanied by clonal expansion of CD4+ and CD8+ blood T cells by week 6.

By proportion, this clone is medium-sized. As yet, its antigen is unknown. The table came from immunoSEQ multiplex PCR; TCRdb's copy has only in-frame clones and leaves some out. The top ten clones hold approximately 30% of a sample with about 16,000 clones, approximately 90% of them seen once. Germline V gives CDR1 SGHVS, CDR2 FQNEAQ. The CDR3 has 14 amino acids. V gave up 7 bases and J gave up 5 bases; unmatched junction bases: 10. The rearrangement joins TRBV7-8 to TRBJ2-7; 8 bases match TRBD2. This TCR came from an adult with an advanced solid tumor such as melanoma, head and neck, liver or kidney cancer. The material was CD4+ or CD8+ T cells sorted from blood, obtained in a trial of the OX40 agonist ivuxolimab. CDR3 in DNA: TGTGCCAGCAAGTTGGTGCTAGCGGGCGACGAGCAGTACTTC. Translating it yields CASKLVLAGDEQYF. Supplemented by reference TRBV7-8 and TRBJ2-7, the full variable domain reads GAGVSQSPRYKVAKRGQDVALRCDPISGHVSLFWYQQALGQGPEFLTYFQNEAQLDKSGLPSDRFFAERPEGSVSTLKIQRTQQEDSAVYLCASKLVLAGDEQYFGPGTRLTVT.